This is a list of T cell receptor beta chains from one sample in a study of cytomegalovirus exposure and HLA in healthy donors. Sequenced by immunoSEQ multiplex PCR; TCRdb stores in-frame clones only, minus some. The data contain around 220,000 clones, roughly 80% of them singletons. The sequenced sample was PBMCs. The receptors derive from a girl aged 2 to 9 in good health and CMV-seronegative. Each CDR3 is given with its conserved first and last residue. Each record gives: D gene, clone size, V gene, J gene, CDR3 protein, CDR3 DNA. A D gene is named only where the DNA matches it firmly. The size entry is marked missing in some rows and otherwise reads once, few, many or a size class.

>.|.|TRBV2|TRBJ1-1
CASSGQWNTEAFF
TGTGCCAGCAGTGGGCAGTGGAACACTGAAGCTTTCTTT
>.|.|TRBV11-2|TRBJ1-2
CASSFWDGGAGYTF
TGTGCCAGCTCCTTTTGGGATGGGGGGGCGGGCTACACCTTC
>.|.|TRBV14|TRBJ1-2
CASSHFNTGGYTF
TGTGCCAGCAGCCATTTTAACACAGGAGGCTACACCTTC
>.|.|TRBV6-5|TRBJ1-2
CASSYTGNNYGYTF
TGTGCCAGCAGTTACACAGGCAATAACTATGGCTACACCTTC
>.|.|TRBV6-1|TRBJ1-2
CASSGQQGYGYTF
TGTGCCAGCAGTGGCCAACAGGGATATGGCTACACCTTC
>TRBD1|.|TRBV5-4|TRBJ1-2
CASSGKGANYGYTF
TGTGCCAGCAGCGGAAAGGGGGCCAACTATGGCTACACCTTC
>.|.|TRBV6-1|TRBJ1-4
CASSAGLGTGRFTTNEKLFF
TGTGCCAGCAGTGCGGGTCTGGGAACAGGGCGTTTTACGACTAATGAAAAACTGTTTTTT
>TRBD1|.|TRBV6-5|TRBJ1-6
CASSTTGAYNSPLHF
TGTGCCAGCAGCACTACAGGGGCCTATAATTCACCCCTCCACTTT
>TRBD2|.|TRBV4-1|TRBJ2-7
CASSQVGGGYEQYF
TGCGCCAGCAGCCAAGTGGGCGGGGGCTACGAGCAGTACTTC
>TRBD1|.|TRBV5-4|TRBJ1-3
CASSLAGGGNTIYF
TGTGCCAGCAGCTTGGCAGGGGGTGGAAACACCATATATTTT
>.|.|TRBV7-9|TRBJ2-5
CASSTPGAHGETQYF
TGTGCCAGCAGCACCCCGGGAGCCCATGGGGAGACCCAGTACTTC
>.|.|TRBV19|TRBJ1-1
CASSTQENTEAFF
TGTGCCAGTAGTACCCAGGAGAACACTGAAGCTTTCTTT
>.|once|TRBV5-1|TRBJ1-6
CASSGMEPGYSPLHF
TGCGCCAGCAGCGGAATGGAACCCGGGTATTCACCCCTCCACTTT
>TRBD2|.|TRBV9|TRBJ2-3
CASSRLAGGRTDTQYF
TGTGCCAGCAGCCGACTAGCGGGAGGAAGGACAGATACGCAGTATTTT
>.|few|TRBV12-5|TRBJ1-5
CASGAGGNQPQHF
TGTGCTAGTGGAGCAGGGGGCAATCAGCCCCAGCATTTT
>.|.|TRBV7-8|TRBJ2-7
CASSSLLGSKMDYEQYF
TGTGCCAGCAGCTCCCTCTTGGGCAGTAAAATGGACTACGAGCAGTACTTC
>.|.|TRBV6-4|TRBJ2-3
CASSDTTDSADTQYF
TGTGCCAGCAGTGACACAACGGACAGCGCAGATACGCAGTATTTT
>.|once|TRBV6-6|TRBJ1-2
CASSYPNLNQGYGYTF
TGTGCCAGCAGTTACCCAAACCTAAACCAGGGGTATGGCTACACCTTC
>.|.|TRBV5-6|TRBJ2-7
CASSSDGTSYEQYF
TGTGCCAGCAGCAGCGACGGAACCTCCTACGAGCAGTACTTC
>TRBD1|.|TRBV11-2|TRBJ1-2
CASRPLGQVHYGYTF
TGTGCCAGCAGACCCCTTGGACAGGTTCACTATGGCTACACCTTC
>TRBD1|.|TRBV18|TRBJ1-1
CASSPGTGGHTEAFF
TGTGCCAGCTCACCCGGGACAGGGGGTCACACTGAAGCTTTCTTT
>.|.|TRBV29-1|TRBJ2-1
CSVETSVRDEQFF
TGCAGCGTTGAAACTTCGGTCCGGGATGAGCAGTTCTTC
>.|.|TRBV5-6|TRBJ1-1
CASSLGAMNTEAFF
TGTGCCAGCAGCTTGGGGGCCATGAACACTGAAGCTTTCTTT
>TRBD1|.|TRBV6-4|TRBJ1-5
CASGEGQGKVWSNQPQHF
TGTGCCAGCGGTGAAGGACAGGGTAAGGTATGGAGCAATCAGCCCCAGCATTTT
>.|.|TRBV2|TRBJ1-5
CASSEDSYKNQPQHF
TGTGCCAGCAGCGAGGACAGCTACAAGAATCAGCCCCAGCATTTT
>TRBD1|once|TRBV6-4|TRBJ2-3
CASSGTGGADTQYF
TGTGCCAGCAGTGGGACAGGGGGCGCAGATACGCAGTATTTT
>.|.|TRBV5-1|TRBJ2-2
CASSLVLVGNTGELFF
TGCGCCAGCAGCTTGGTGCTAGTGGGTAACACCGGGGAGCTGTTTTTT
>.|.|TRBV19|TRBJ2-4
CASSIEPGPKNIQYF
TGTGCCAGTAGTATAGAGCCAGGGCCCAAAAACATTCAGTACTTC
>.|few|TRBV27|TRBJ1-4
CASSWTGDNEKLFF
TGTGCCAGCAGTTGGACGGGAGATAATGAAAAACTGTTTTTT
>TRBD2|.|TRBV10-3|TRBJ2-1
CAISTSSGSPYNEQFF
TGTGCCATCAGTACCTCTAGCGGGAGCCCCTACAATGAGCAGTTCTTC
>TRBD2|.|TRBV9|TRBJ2-6
CASSAMGGSSGANVLTF
TGTGCCAGCAGCGCAATGGGGGGGAGCTCTGGGGCCAACGTCCTGACTTTC
>.|.|TRBV2|TRBJ2-3
CASSEQDSIREF
TGTGCCAGCAGTGAACAGGACTCCATTAGAGAATTT
>TRBD1|.|TRBV18|TRBJ2-7
CASSPRTGGLEQYF
TGTGCCAGCTCACCAAGGACAGGGGGTCTCGAGCAGTACTTC
>TRBD1|.|TRBV2|TRBJ2-1
CASRIDRGEMNEQFF
TGTGCCAGCAGGATCGACAGGGGAGAGATGAATGAGCAGTTCTTC
>TRBD2|.|TRBV6-1|TRBJ2-1
CASNTAGVLDEQFF
TGTGCCAGCAATACGGCGGGAGTCCTCGATGAGCAGTTCTTC
>TRBD1|.|TRBV7-3|TRBJ2-2
CASSPRAGGIGELFF
TGTGCCAGCAGCCCTCGAGCAGGGGGTATCGGGGAGCTGTTTTTT
>.|.|TRBV11-2|TRBJ2-2
CASSFTHRSNTGELFF
TGTGCCAGCAGCTTTACTCACAGATCGAACACCGGGGAGCTGTTTTTT
>.|.|TRBV6-5|TRBJ1-1
CASRQGWNTEAFF
TGTGCCAGCAGACAGGGTTGGAACACTGAAGCTTTCTTT